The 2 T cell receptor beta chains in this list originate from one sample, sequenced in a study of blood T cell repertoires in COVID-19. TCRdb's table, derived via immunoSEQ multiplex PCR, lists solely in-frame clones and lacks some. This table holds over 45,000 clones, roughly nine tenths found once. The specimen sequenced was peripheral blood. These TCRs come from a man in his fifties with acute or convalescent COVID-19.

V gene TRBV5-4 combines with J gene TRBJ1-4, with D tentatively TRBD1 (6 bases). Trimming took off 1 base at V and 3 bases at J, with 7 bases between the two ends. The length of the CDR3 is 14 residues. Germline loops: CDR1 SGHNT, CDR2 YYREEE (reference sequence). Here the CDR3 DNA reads TGTGCCAGCAGCTTGCAGGGGCCTAATGAAAAACTGTTTTTT. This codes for CASSLQGPNEKLFF.

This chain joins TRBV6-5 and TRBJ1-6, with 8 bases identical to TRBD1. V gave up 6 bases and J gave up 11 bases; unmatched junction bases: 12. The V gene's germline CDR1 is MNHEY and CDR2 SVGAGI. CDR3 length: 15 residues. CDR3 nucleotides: TGTGCCAGCAGCACAACTGGGGACAGGAGAACACCCCTCCACTTT. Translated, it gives CASSTTGDRRTPLHF.